These 20 T cell receptor beta chains were all obtained from the same sample, sequenced in a study of cytomegalovirus exposure and HLA in healthy donors. TCRdb's copy holds only in-frame clones and misses some; the assay was immunoSEQ multiplex PCR. This table has about 360,000 clones, roughly 89% appearing once. Sequenced sample: PBMCs. These receptors were collected from a woman aged 18-35 years in good health and CMV-seronegative.

The chain has TRBV9 and TRBJ2-7, with D perhaps TRBD2 (6 bases). The V and J ends lost 3 bases and 2 bases respectively, with 15 bases between them. Germline loops: CDR1 SGDLS, CDR2 YYNGEE. This CDR3 comprises 15 residues. The CDR3 DNA reads as TGTGCCAGCAGCGCGGCGGGCGGGGCAGCCTACGAGCAGTACTTC. As protein: CASSAAGGAAYEQYF.

The J gene is TRBJ2-3, the V gene TRBV10-1; 7 bases line up with TRBD2. Trimming removed 11 bases from V and 1 base from J; junction bases left unmatched: 9. The CDR3 has 14 residues. CDR1 and CDR2 (germline): WNHNN, SYGVQD (reference sequence). Written as DNA, the CDR3 is TGCGCCGGGGGGGGACTTCGAGGCACAGATACGCAGTATTTT. It encodes CAGGGLRGTDTQYF.

The chain recombines TRBV27 with TRBJ2-7, with TRBD1 matching over 7 bases. Unmatched junction bases numbered 9, after V lost 7 bases and J lost 0 bases. CDR3 length equals 15 residues. Germline CDR1 and CDR2: MNHEY and SMNVEV (reference sequence). The CDR3 protein is CASNSGTDLSYEQYF. The CDR3 DNA reads TGTGCCAGCAATTCCGGGACAGACCTCTCCTACGAGCAGTACTTC.

The V and J genes are TRBV28 and TRBJ2-1, with no clear D. This CDR3 has 16 amino acids. Germline lookup yields CDR1 MDHEN and CDR2 SYDVKM. Trimming left V 4 bases short and J 2 bases short, with 15 bases between. CDR3 sequence reads: CASSSPQAHAYNEQFF. As DNA, the CDR3 is TGTGCCAGCAGTTCCCCTCAAGCTCACGCCTACAATGAGCAGTTCTTC.

This clone was counted a single time. This chain joins TRBV2 and TRBJ1-2; tentatively, D is TRBD1 (5 bases). Trimming took 5 bases from V and 4 from J, leaving 17 bases between them. Germline CDR1 and CDR2: SNHLY and FYNNEI. The CDR3 covers 15 residues. The CDR3 loop reads CASSRVEGMGYGYTF. The DNA for the CDR3 is TGTGCCAGCAGTCGAGTGGAGGGGATGGGCTATGGCTACACCTTC. Filled out from reference TRBV2 and TRBJ1-2, the complete variable domain reads EPEVTQTPSHQVTQMGQEVILRCVPISNHLYFYWYRQILGQKVEFLVSFYNNEISEKSEIFDDQFSVERPDGSNFTLKIRSTKLEDSAMYFCASSRVEGMGYGYTFGSGTRLTVV.

The chain joins TRBV27 to TRBJ2-3; 12 positions agree with TRBD2. V trimming: 4 bases; J trimming: 6 bases; junction bases outside the gene matches: 5. Germline V gives CDR1 MNHEY, CDR2 SMNVEV (reference sequence). The CDR3 covers 15 residues. CDR3 sequence: CASSSGLAGWDTQYF. The DNA of the CDR3 is TGTGCCAGCAGTTCGGGACTAGCGGGTTGGGATACGCAGTATTTT.

J is TRBJ2-7 and V is TRBV13; 8 bases fit TRBD2. Trimming took 3 bases from V and 5 from J; bases not matched to a gene: 6. CDR3 length equals 14 residues. CDR1 is PRHDT and CDR2 is FYEKMQ in the germline V gene (reference sequence). The CDR3: CASSFQREFHEQYF. The DNA for the CDR3 is TGTGCCAGCAGCTTCCAGCGGGAGTTTCACGAGCAGTACTTC.

The chain has TRBV7-9 and TRBJ1-1; 7 nucleotides line up with TRBD1. This CDR3 is 18 amino acids long. The germline gives CDR1 SEHNR, CDR2 FQNEAQ (reference sequence). V gave up 4 bases and J gave up 1 base; unmatched junction bases: 15. The chain's CDR3 is CASSSLDRTPRRNTEAFF. The DNA of the CDR3 is TGTGCCAGCAGCTCCCTGGACAGGACCCCAAGGAGGAACACTGAAGCTTTCTTT.

This chain links TRBV28 with TRBJ1-2, with a weak D call TRBD1 (5 bases). CDR1 is MDHEN, CDR2 SYDVKM, per germline. V was clipped by 2 bases and J by 4 bases, with 20 bases between them. This CDR3 contains 17 residues. The CDR3 loop reads CASSLPRVQTISYGYTF. The CDR3 DNA follows: TGTGCCAGCAGTTTACCCAGGGTACAGACGATTTCCTATGGCTACACCTTC.

J is TRBJ1-1 and V is TRBV27; TRBD1 might be the D (6 bases). CDR3 length equals 14 residues. The V gene lost 5 bases and the J gene lost 2 bases, with 12 bases spanning the gap. Germline assignment: CDR1 MNHEY and CDR2 SMNVEV (reference sequence). CDR3 DNA sequence: TGTGCCAGCAGTCCCTGGACAGCAAACACTGAAGCTTTCTTT. Translation gives CASSPWTANTEAFF.

This clone was counted a single time. The J gene is TRBJ1-2, the V gene TRBV28; a possible D gene is TRBD1 (6 bases). The V and J ends lost 5 bases and 5 bases respectively, with 9 bases between them. This CDR3 contains 12 residues. Per germline, CDR1 MDHEN and CDR2 SYDVKM. The CDR3 nucleotides are TGTGCCAGCAGTAAAACAGGGTATGGCTACACCTTC. Translation gives CASSKTGYGYTF.

The rearrangement links TRBV25-1 to TRBJ1-1; D is unclear. Germline lookup yields CDR1 MGHDK and CDR2 SYGVNS. V lost 7 bases to trimming and J lost 1 base, with 10 bases between them. CDR3 size: 13 residues. The CDR3 bases are TGTGCCAGCAATGGACTGACGAACACTGAAGCTTTCTTT. As protein: CASNGLTNTEAFF.

This clone was seen a handful of times. V gene TRBV2 combines with J gene TRBJ2-7; D possibly corresponds to TRBD1 (5 bases). Germline loops: CDR1 SNHLY, CDR2 FYNNEI. The CDR3 loop spans 12 amino acids. With 5 bases removed from V and 3 bases from J, the gap between germline ends came to 8 bases. The CDR3 loop reads CASSYRIYEQYF. The CDR3, as DNA: TGTGCCAGCAGTTACAGGATCTACGAGCAGTACTTC.

The V and J genes are TRBV2 and TRBJ1-1, with D perhaps TRBD1 (5 bases). The CDR3 is made up of 14 amino acids. The V gene's germline CDR1 is SNHLY and CDR2 FYNNEI. The germline V and J ends were trimmed by 7 bases and 6 bases, with 18 bases remaining between them. The CDR3 DNA reads TGTGCCAGCAAGGGACTTACGGGACGGGCTGAAGCTTTCTTT. Translation: CASKGLTGRAEAFF.

The V and J genes are TRBV5-5 and TRBJ2-7; D might be TRBD2 (5 bases). CDR1 is SGHKS, CDR2 YYEKEE, per germline (reference sequence). This CDR3 region has 13 residues. The V end lost 5 bases, the J end lost 1 base, and 10 bases lay between the germline ends. For the CDR3, the DNA is TGTGCCAGCAGAGAGGACTTGTCCTACGAGCAGTACTTC. Protein: CASREDLSYEQYF.

The V and J genes are TRBV27 and TRBJ2-7; TRBD2 might be the D (6 bases). The CDR3 loop spans 15 amino acids. Germline CDR1 is MNHEY and CDR2 is SMNVEV (reference sequence). Between the trimmed V and J ends, which lost 10 bases and 2 bases, there was a span of 21 bases. CDR3 coding DNA: TGTGCCATTAGACCGGGAGTCTCTTTGACCTACGAGCAGTACTTC. Translated, it gives CAIRPGVSLTYEQYF.

The chain links TRBV7-9 to TRBJ1-1, with D possibly matching TRBD1 (6 bases). V lost 5 bases and J lost 1, with 23 bases in between. The CDR3 runs to 18 residues. Per the germline V gene, CDR1 is SEHNR and CDR2 is FQNEAQ (reference sequence). This CDR3 is CASSERRDTNFPNTEAFF. The CDR3 DNA is TGTGCCAGCAGCGAACGCCGGGACACCAACTTCCCGAACACTGAAGCTTTCTTT.

The chain carries TRBV28 and TRBJ2-2; 9 positions match TRBD1. The CDR3 runs 19 residues. The germline V gene has CDR1 MDHEN and CDR2 SYDVKM. V shed 5 bases and J 5 bases; nucleotides not matched to a gene: 18. As DNA, the CDR3 is TGTGCCAGCAGTCTCCCCCAGGGGCGGGACAGGGTGAGGACCGGGGAGCTGTTTTTT. It codes for CASSLPQGRDRVRTGELFF.

The CDR3 DNA reads TGTGCCAGCAGCTTATACGCGGGAGCCCCCTACAATGAGCAGTTCTTC. It yields the protein CASSLYAGAPYNEQFF. The chain has TRBV7-9 and TRBJ2-1; the match to TRBD2 covers 7 bases. Germline CDR1 reads SEHNR; CDR2 reads FQNEAQ (reference sequence). After removal of 2 bases from V and 2 bases from J, the junction contained 6 bases not matched to a gene. This CDR3 region has 16 residues.

This rearrangement joins TRBV11-2 to TRBJ2-2, with D maybe TRBD2 (7 bases). The CDR3 loop spans 14 amino acids. The V gene's germline CDR1 is SGHAT and CDR2 FQNNGV. V was clipped by 7 bases and J by 7 bases, with 16 bases between them. CDR3 residues: CASNLGGRVGELFF. The CDR3 nucleotides read TGTGCCAGCAACCTCGGGGGGCGGGTCGGGGAGCTGTTTTTT.